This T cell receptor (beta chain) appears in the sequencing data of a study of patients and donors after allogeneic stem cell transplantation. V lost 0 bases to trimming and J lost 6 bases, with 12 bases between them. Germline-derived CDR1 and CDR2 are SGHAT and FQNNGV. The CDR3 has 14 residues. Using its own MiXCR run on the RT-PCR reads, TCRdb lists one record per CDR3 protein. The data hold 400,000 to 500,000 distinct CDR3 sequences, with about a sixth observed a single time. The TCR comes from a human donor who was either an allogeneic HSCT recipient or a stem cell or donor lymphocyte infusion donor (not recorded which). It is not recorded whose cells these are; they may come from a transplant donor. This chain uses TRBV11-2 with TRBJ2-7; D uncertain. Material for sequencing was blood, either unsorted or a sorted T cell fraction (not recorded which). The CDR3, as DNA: TGTGCCAGCAGCTTAGAGGTCAGAGACATCGAGCAGTACTTC. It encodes CASSLEVRDIEQYF.